The source of this TCR beta chain is a study of patients and donors after allogeneic stem cell transplantation. A single record per CDR3 protein comes from TCRdb applying MiXCR to the RT-PCR reads. In the table there are 150,000 to 200,000 distinct CDR3 sequences, approximately 30% of which are singletons. The table lists this clonotype with a count of one. The CDR3 covers 14 residues. The V gene end was trimmed by 1 base and the J gene end by 9 bases; junction bases not matched to a gene: 12. The germline V gene encodes CDR1 DFQATT and CDR2 SNEGSKA (reference sequence). Sequencing was carried out using blood, either unsorted or a sorted T cell fraction (not recorded which). This TCR derives from a human donor who was either an allogeneic HSCT recipient or a stem cell or donor lymphocyte infusion donor (not recorded which). It is not recorded whose cells these are; they may come from a transplant donor. The chain employs TRBV20-1 and TRBJ2-7; 7 nucleotides line up with TRBD2. The CDR3 region is CSARAFGGSVGQYF. Here the CDR3 DNA reads TGCAGTGCTAGAGCATTCGGCGGGAGTGTTGGGCAGTACTTC.